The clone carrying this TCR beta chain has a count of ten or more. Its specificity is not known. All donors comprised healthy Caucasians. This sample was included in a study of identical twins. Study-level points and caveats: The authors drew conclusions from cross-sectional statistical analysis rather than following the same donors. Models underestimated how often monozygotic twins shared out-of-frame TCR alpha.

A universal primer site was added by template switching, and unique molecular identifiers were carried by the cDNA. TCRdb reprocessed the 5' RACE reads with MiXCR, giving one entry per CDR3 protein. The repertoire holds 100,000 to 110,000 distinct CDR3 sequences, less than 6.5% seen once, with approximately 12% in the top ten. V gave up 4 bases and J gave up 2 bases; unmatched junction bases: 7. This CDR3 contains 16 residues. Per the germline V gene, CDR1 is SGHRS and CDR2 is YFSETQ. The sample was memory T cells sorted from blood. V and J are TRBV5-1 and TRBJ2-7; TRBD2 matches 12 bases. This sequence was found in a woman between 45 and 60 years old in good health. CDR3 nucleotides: TGCGCCAGCAGCAACCTCGGGACTAGCGGGCCCTACGAGCAGTACGTC. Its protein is CASSNLGTSGPYEQYV.